This T cell receptor beta chain appears in the sequencing data of a study of T-cell reconstitution after alpha-beta-depleted transplantation in children. This clonotype was recorded at least ten times. The TCRbeta library incorporated unique molecular identifiers. TCRdb called the PCR reads again in MiXCR, with one record for every CDR3 protein. The data show hundreds of thousands of distinct CDR3 sequences, around 12% seen once. Germline V gives CDR1 SGDLS, CDR2 YYNGEE. The CDR3 is 14 amino acids. V was trimmed by 4 bases and J by 3 bases, leaving 13 bases between them. The chain carries TRBV9 and TRBJ1-2; no firm D call. Source: PBMCs from the stem cell graft donor, taken from the stem cell graft. The sequence was obtained from a human donor who donated a stem cell graft to a child with acute lymphoblastic leukemia. The CDR3 region has the DNA TGTGCCAGCAGCACCCTCGGGCATTACTATGGCTACACCTTC. Translating gives CASSTLGHYYGYTF.